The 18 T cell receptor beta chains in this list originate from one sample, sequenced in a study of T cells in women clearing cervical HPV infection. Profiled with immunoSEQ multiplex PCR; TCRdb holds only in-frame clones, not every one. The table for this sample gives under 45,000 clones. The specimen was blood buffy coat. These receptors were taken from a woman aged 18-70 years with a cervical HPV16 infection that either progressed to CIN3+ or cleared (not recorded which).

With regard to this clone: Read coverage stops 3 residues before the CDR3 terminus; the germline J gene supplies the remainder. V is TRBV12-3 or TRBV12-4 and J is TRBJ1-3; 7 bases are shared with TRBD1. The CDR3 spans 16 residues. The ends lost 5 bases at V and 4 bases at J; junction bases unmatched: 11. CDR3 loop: CASSGPRTGAGNTIYF. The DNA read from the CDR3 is TGTGCCAGCAGTGGACCTCGAACAGGGGCCGGAAACACC.

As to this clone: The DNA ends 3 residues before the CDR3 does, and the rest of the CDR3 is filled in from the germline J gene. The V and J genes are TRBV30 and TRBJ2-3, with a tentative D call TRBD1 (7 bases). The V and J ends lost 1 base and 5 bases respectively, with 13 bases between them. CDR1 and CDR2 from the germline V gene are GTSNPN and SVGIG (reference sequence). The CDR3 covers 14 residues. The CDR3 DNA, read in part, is TGTGCCTGGAGTGGACAGGGAGGAATAGATACG. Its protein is CAWSGQGGIDT. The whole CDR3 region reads CAWSGQGGIDTQYF. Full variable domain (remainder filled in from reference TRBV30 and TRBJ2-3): SQTIHQWPATLVQPVGSPLSLECTVEGTSNPNLYWYRQAAGRGLQLLFYSVGIGQISSEVPQNLSASRPQDRQFILSSKKLLLSDSGFYLCAWSGQGGIDTQYFGPGTRLTVL.

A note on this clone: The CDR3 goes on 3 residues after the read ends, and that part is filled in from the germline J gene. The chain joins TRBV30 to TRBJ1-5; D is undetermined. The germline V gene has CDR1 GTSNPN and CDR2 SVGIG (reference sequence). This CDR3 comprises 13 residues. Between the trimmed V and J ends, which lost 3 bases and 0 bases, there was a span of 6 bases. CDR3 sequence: CAWSRNSNQPQHF. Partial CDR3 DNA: TGTGCCTGGAGCCGTAATAGCAATCAGCCC.

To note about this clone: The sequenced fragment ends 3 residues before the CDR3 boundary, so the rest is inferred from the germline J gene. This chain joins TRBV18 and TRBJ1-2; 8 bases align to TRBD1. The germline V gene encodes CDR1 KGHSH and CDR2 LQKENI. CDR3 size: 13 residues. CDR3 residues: CASSPDRAKDYTF. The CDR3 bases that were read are TGTGCCAGCTCACCGGACAGGGCGAAGGAC.

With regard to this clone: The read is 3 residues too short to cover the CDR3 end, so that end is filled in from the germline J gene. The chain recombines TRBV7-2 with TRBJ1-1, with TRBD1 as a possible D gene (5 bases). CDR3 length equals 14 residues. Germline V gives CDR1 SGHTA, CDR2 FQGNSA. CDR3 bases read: TGTGCCAGCAGCTTAGCCCAGGGCCGGGCGCGA. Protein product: CASSLAQGRAR. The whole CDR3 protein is CASSLAQGRARAFF.

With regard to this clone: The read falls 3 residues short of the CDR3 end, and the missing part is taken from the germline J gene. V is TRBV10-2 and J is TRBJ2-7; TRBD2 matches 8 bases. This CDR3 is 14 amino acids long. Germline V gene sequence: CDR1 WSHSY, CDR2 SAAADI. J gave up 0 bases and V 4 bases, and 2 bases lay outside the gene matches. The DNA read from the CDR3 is TGCGCCAGCAGTGCCAGCGGGGGCTCCTACGAG. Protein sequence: CASSASGGSYE. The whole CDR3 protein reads CASSASGGSYEQYF.

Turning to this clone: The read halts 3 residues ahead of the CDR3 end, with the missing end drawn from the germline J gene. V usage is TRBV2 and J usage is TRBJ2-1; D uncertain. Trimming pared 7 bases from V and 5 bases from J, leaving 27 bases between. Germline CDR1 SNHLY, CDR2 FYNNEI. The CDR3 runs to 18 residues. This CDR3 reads CASKTTGLGGLRHNEQFF. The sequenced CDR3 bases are TGTGCCAGCAAAACGACGGGTCTAGGCGGATTGAGACACAATGAG.

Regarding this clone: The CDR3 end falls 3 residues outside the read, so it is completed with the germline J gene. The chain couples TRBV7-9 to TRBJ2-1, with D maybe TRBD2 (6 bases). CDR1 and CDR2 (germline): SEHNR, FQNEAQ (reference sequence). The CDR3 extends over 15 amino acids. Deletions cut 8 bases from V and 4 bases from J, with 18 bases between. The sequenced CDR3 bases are TGTGCCAGCGGAAAGAGGGACTTCCTATACAATGAG. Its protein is CASGKRDFLYNE. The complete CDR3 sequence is CASGKRDFLYNEQFF.

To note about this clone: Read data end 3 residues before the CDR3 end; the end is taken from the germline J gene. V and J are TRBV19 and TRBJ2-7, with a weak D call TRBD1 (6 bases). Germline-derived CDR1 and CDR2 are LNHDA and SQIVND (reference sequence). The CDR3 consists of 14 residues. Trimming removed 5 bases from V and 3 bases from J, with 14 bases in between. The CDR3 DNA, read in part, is TGTGCCAGTAGTTTCCGAACAGGGCTCTACGAG. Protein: CASSFRTGLYE. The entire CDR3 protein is CASSFRTGLYEQYF.

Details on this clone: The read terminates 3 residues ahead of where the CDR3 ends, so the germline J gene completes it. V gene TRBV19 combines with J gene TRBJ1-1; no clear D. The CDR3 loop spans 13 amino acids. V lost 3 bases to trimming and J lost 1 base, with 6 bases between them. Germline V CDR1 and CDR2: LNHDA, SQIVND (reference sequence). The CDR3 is CASSILWNTEAFF. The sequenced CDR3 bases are TGTGCCAGTAGTATCCTCTGGAACACTGAA.

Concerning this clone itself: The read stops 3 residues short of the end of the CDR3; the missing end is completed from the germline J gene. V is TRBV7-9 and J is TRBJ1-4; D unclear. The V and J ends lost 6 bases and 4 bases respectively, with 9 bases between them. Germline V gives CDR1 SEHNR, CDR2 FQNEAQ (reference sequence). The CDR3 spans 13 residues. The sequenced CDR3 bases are TGTGCCAGCAGAGACGACTTTAATGAAAAA. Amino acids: CASRDDFNEK. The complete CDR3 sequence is CASRDDFNEKLFF.

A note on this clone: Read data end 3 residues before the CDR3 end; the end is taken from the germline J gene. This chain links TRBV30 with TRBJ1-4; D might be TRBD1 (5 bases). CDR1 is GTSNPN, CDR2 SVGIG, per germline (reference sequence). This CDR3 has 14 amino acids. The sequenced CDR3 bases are TGTGCCTGGAGTGTAACAGGCCGGAATTCACCA. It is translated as CAWSVTGRNSP. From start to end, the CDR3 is CAWSVTGRNSPLFF. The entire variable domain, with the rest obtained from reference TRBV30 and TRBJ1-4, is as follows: SQTIHQWPATLVQPVGSPLSLECTVEGTSNPNLYWYRQAAGRGLQLLFYSVGIGQISSEVPQNLSASRPQDRQFILSSKKLLLSDSGFYLCAWSVTGRNSPLFFGSGTQLSVL.

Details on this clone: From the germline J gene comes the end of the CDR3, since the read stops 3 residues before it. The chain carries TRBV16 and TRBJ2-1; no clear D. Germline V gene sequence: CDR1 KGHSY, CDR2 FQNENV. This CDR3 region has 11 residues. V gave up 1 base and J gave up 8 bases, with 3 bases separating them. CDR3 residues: CASSQLDEQFF. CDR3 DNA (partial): TGTGCCAGCAGCCAATTAGATGAG.

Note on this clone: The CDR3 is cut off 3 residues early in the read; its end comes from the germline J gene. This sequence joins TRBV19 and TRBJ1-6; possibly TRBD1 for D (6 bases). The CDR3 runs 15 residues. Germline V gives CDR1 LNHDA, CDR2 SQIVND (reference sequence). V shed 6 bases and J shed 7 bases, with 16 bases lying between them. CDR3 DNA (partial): TGTGCCAGTAGATACTCCCAGGGGCTCAATTCACCC. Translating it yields CASRYSQGLNSP. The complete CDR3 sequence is CASRYSQGLNSPLHF.

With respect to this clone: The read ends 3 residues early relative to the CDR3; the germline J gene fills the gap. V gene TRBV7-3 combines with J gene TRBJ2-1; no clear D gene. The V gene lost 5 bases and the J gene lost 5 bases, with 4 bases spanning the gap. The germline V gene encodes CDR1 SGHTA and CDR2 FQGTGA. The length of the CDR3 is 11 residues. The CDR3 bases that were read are TGTGCCAGCAGCCTACACAATGAG. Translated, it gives CASSLHNE. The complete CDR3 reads CASSLHNEQFF.

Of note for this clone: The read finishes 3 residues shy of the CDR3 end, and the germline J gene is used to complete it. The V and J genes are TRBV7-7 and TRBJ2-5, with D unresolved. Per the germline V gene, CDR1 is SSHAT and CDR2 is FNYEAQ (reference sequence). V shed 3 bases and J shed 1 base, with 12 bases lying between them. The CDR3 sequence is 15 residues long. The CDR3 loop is CASSLQTGSQETQYF. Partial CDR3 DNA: TGTGCCAGCAGCTTGCAAACCGGGTCCCAAGAGACC.

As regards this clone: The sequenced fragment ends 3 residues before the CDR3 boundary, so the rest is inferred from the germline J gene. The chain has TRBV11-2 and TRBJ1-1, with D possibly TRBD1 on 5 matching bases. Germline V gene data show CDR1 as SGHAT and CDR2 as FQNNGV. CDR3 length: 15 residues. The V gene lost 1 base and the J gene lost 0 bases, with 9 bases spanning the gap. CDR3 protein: CASSLGGLMNTEAFF. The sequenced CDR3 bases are TGTGCCAGCAGCTTAGGGGGCCTCATGAACACTGAA.

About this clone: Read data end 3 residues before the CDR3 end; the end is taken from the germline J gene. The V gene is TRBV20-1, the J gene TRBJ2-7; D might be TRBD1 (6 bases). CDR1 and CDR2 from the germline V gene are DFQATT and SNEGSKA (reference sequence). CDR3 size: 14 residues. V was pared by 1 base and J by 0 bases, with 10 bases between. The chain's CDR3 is CSARVQGSSYEQYF. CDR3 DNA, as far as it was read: TGCAGTGCTAGAGTACAGGGCAGCTCCTACGAG.